This passage covers 9 T cell receptor beta chains from one sample sequenced in a study of CXCR3-negative and CXCR3-positive naive CD8 T cells. The TRB cDNA libraries were prepared by 5' RACE with UMI labels. TCRdb reprocessed the 5' RACE reads, with one entry per CDR3 protein and no DNA. The sample totals about 62,000 distinct CDR3 sequences; its top ten clones hold 4.3%. Material for sequencing was naive CXCR3- CD8+ T cells from blood. Subset: CD45RO-CCR7+CD27+CD95- naive CD8+ T cells lacking CXCR3 (TNR3-). These receptors came from a human donor in good health. Some clones in this sample may be carry-over from other donors' samples.

The J gene is TRBJ2-1, the V gene TRBV5-1; the TCRdb call, TRBD1, lacks DNA for checking. CDR1 and CDR2 (germline): SGHRS, YFSETQ. CDR3 length: 16 residues. CDR3 sequence: CASSHGTGRFNNEQFF.

The V gene is TRBV28, the J gene TRBJ2-2. The CDR3 length is 15 residues. CDR1 and CDR2 (germline): MDHEN, SYDVKM. The CDR3 protein is CASIQIGQNTGELFF.

The chain links TRBV11-2 to TRBJ2-2; TCRdb calls TRBD2, which cannot be checked without DNA. The CDR3 is 18 residues long. CDR1 is SGHAT and CDR2 is FQNNGV in the germline V gene. The CDR3 loop reads CASRTLAGGTPNTGELFF. Full variable domain (missing parts from reference TRBV11-2 and TRBJ2-2): EAGVAQSPRYKIIEKRQSVAFWCNPISGHATLYWYQQILGQGPKLLIQFQNNGVVDDSQLPKDRFSAERLKGVDSTLKIQPAKLEDSAVYLCASRTLAGGTPNTGELFFGEGSRLTVL.

This chain connects TRBV19 to TRBJ2-1; TCRdb reports TRBD1, a call that lacks DNA to check it against. The CDR3 runs 14 residues. Germline loops: CDR1 LNHDA, CDR2 SQIVND (reference sequence). CDR3 protein: CASQTRQGGNEQFF.

This chain links TRBV29-1 with TRBJ2-5; TCRdb calls TRBD1, which cannot be checked without DNA. Germline CDR1 and CDR2: SQVTM and ANQGSEA. CDR3 size: 14 residues. This chain's CDR3 is CSVEDRHRDGTQYF.

The chain is built from TRBV7-2 and TRBJ1-1. The CDR3 is 14 residues long. In germline, CDR1 is SGHTA, CDR2 FQGNSA. CDR3 sequence: CASSLNVAFAEAFF.

The V call is TRBV28, the J call TRBJ2-3; TCRdb names TRBD1, which stays unverified in the absence of DNA. Germline V CDR1 and CDR2: MDHEN, SYDVKM. This CDR3 contains 19 residues. The chain's CDR3 is CASSPTLFGQGDFTDTQYF.

The chain employs TRBV7-9 and TRBJ2-2; TCRdb's D call, TRBD2, is unchecked because there is no DNA. The CDR3 totals 16 residues. CDR1 is SEHNR and CDR2 is FQNEAQ in the germline V gene (reference sequence). This CDR3 reads CASRESVGANTGELFF.

CDR3 protein: CASSYVTTDTQYF. The V call is TRBV27, the J call TRBJ2-3. The CDR3 loop spans 13 amino acids. CDR1 is MNHEY, CDR2 SMNVEV, per germline (reference sequence).